These 20 T cell receptor beta chains originate from one sample sequenced in a study of shared clonotypes between healthy human individuals (dated by TCRdb to about 2020). Libraries were constructed by the immunoSEQ multiplex PCR assay. The immuneACCESS repertoire file appears here via TCRdb, limited to in-frame rearrangements. These files lack a portion of the clones; in checked studies, under half of the deficit traces to unresolved V genes, and the cause of the others is not known. This sample has over 2 million clones in its table, and 90% to 95% of those were observed once. The ten largest make up 0.13% of the sample. Sequencing used naive CD4+ T cells sorted from blood. The cell subset or site tag for this specimen amounts to: CD45RA+ positively selected. All receptors come from a man aged 18 to 29 in good health.

The chain links TRBV7-6 to TRBJ2-5; D call uncertain. Germline V gene data show CDR1 as SGHVS and CDR2 as FNYEAQ. V gave up 4 bases and J gave up 1 base, with 13 bases separating them. The CDR3 totals 15 residues. For the CDR3, the DNA is TGTGCCAGCAGCTCACCTCAGAGATCCCAAGAGACCCAGTACTTC. Amino acids: CASSSPQRSQETQYF.

This clone was seen just once. Other DNA sequences from this sample encode an identical CDR3 as well. The chain employs TRBV5-4 and TRBJ2-5; perhaps TRBD1 as D (5 bases). CDR1 and CDR2 from the germline V gene are SGHNT and YYREEE (reference sequence). This CDR3 contains 14 residues. Trimming took 0 bases from V and 4 from J, leaving 10 bases between them. CDR3 coding DNA: TGTGCCAGCAGCTTGGGGCAGGGAATAGAGACCCAGTACTTC. This gives the protein CASSLGQGIETQYF. Full variable domain (rest looked up from reference TRBV5-4 and TRBJ2-5): ETGVTQSPTHLIKTRGQQVTLRCSSQSGHNTVSWYQQALGQGPQFIFQYYREEENGRGNFPPRFSGLQFPNYSSELNVNALELDDSALYLCASSLGQGIETQYFGPGTRLLVL.

This clone was recorded a few times. The chain joins TRBV7-2 to TRBJ1-1, with a possible D match to TRBD1 (5 bases). Germline loops: CDR1 SGHTA, CDR2 FQGNSA. The CDR3 spans 15 residues. With 1 base removed from V and 1 base from J, the gap between germline ends came to 10 bases. CDR3: CASSLVAGPNTEAFF. In DNA, the CDR3 is TGTGCCAGCAGCTTAGTGGCAGGGCCGAACACTGAAGCTTTCTTT. Looking up the rest from reference TRBV7-2 and TRBJ1-1 gives the full variable domain: GAGVSQSPSNKVTEKGKDVELRCDPISGHTALYWYRQSLGQGLEFLIYFQGNSAPDKSGLPSDRFSAERTGGSVSTLTIQRTQQEDSAVYLCASSLVAGPNTEAFFGQGTRLTVV.

In DNA, the CDR3 is TGCGCCAGCAGCCGCACTCCCCCTACGGGCCAAGAGACCCAGTACTTC. Translated, it gives CASSRTPPTGQETQYF. The V and J genes are TRBV5-1 and TRBJ2-5, with no clear D. Germline V gene data show CDR1 as SGHRS and CDR2 as YFSETQ. The CDR3 runs to 16 residues. The V and J ends lost 4 bases and 1 base respectively, with 17 bases between them.

The genes are TRBV5-1 and TRBJ2-7; 10 nucleotides align to TRBD2. V lost 4 bases and J lost 2; bases outside the gene matches: 6. CDR1 and CDR2 (germline): SGHRS, YFSETQ. The CDR3 is 15 residues long. This CDR3 is CASSPGTSVPYEQYF. CDR3 bases: TGCGCCAGCAGCCCAGGGACTAGCGTCCCCTACGAGCAGTACTTC.

The chain uses TRBV6-5 and TRBJ1-3; D may be TRBD1 (5 bases). V lost 5 bases, J lost 3 bases, and 14 bases lay in between. This CDR3 spans 15 amino acids. The germline gives CDR1 MNHEY, CDR2 SVGAGI. CDR3: CASSPDTFDGNTIYF. CDR3 nucleotide sequence: TGTGCCAGCAGTCCGGACACTTTCGATGGAAACACCATATATTTT.

The chain joins TRBV5-5 to TRBJ1-3; D remains unclear. This CDR3 spans 16 amino acids. From germline, CDR1 is SGHKS and CDR2 YYEKEE (reference sequence). The V end lost 0 bases, the J end lost 0 bases, and 10 bases lay between the germline ends. DNA for the CDR3: TGTGCCAGCAGCTTGGGCCAGCTTTCCTCTGGAAACACCATATATTTT. Protein: CASSLGQLSSGNTIYF.

The chain couples TRBV7-9 to TRBJ2-5; 9 bases fit TRBD1. CDR1 is SEHNR, CDR2 FQNEAQ, per germline (reference sequence). The CDR3 has 14 amino acids. V lost 6 bases, J lost 4 bases, and 6 bases stayed unmatched. The CDR3 loop reads CASRRGQGGETQYF. For the CDR3, the DNA is TGTGCCAGCAGAAGGGGACAGGGTGGAGAGACCCAGTACTTC.

The V call is TRBV19, the J call TRBJ2-6, with D hard to call. Trimming took 3 bases from V and 0 from J, leaving 6 bases between them. The germline gives CDR1 LNHDA, CDR2 SQIVND (reference sequence). This CDR3 region has 15 residues. This CDR3 is CASSIDNSGANVLTF. CDR3 nucleotide sequence: TGTGCCAGTAGTATCGACAACTCTGGGGCCAACGTCCTGACTTTC.

CDR3 amino acids: CATSRGGLAQETQYF. In nucleotides, the CDR3 is TGTGCCACCAGCAGAGGAGGTCTAGCCCAAGAGACCCAGTACTTC. The V and J genes are TRBV15 and TRBJ2-5; D perhaps matches TRBD2 (5 bases). Germline loops: CDR1 LNHNV, CDR2 YYDKDF (reference sequence). The CDR3 is 15 residues long. V was trimmed by 1 base and J by 1 base, leaving 10 bases between them.

This chain joins TRBV11-2 and TRBJ1-1; a weak D match, TRBD1 (6 bases). Germline V gives CDR1 SGHAT, CDR2 FQNNGV. The length of the CDR3 is 14 residues. The V gene lost 0 bases and the J gene lost 7 bases, with 12 bases spanning the gap. CDR3 protein: CASSLEGGLGEAFF. CDR3 DNA sequence: TGTGCCAGCAGCTTAGAGGGGGGGCTAGGTGAAGCTTTCTTT.

The chain carries TRBV6-1 and TRBJ2-5, with a weak D call TRBD2 (6 bases). Trimming took off 3 bases at V and 5 bases at J, with 13 bases between the two ends. Germline-derived CDR1 and CDR2 are MNHNS and SASEGT. The CDR3 runs to 14 residues. The CDR3 sequence: CASSEGLPTETQYF. CDR3 DNA: TGTGCCAGCAGTGAGGGACTCCCGACGGAGACCCAGTACTTC.

In the case of this clone: The sample carries other DNA sequences with the same CDR3. The rearrangement links TRBV19 to TRBJ2-3; D call uncertain. Germline V gene sequence: CDR1 LNHDA, CDR2 SQIVND (reference sequence). The CDR3 length is 13 residues. Trimming took off 5 bases at V and 1 base at J, with 7 bases between the two ends. This CDR3 is CASSFSGTDTQYF. DNA for the CDR3: TGTGCCAGTAGTTTTTCCGGCACAGATACGCAGTATTTT. Filled out from reference TRBV19 and TRBJ2-3, the complete variable domain reads DGGITQSPKYLFRKEGQNVTLSCEQNLNHDAMYWYRQDPGQGLRLIYYSQIVNDFQKGDIAEGYSVSREKKESFPLTVTSAQKNPTAFYLCASSFSGTDTQYFGPGTRLTVL.

V gene TRBV30 combines with J gene TRBJ2-3; 11 bases line up with TRBD2. The junction had 6 bases not matched to a gene; V was cut back by 8 bases and J by 2 bases. Germline loops: CDR1 GTSNPN, CDR2 SVGIG (reference sequence). This CDR3 region has 14 residues. The CDR3: CARATSGNTDTQYF. The DNA for the CDR3 is TGTGCCAGGGCGACTAGCGGGAACACAGATACGCAGTATTTT.

V and J are TRBV11-2 and TRBJ1-2; TRBD1 is a possible D gene (6 bases). There are 15 residues in the CDR3. Germline assignment: CDR1 SGHAT and CDR2 FQNNGV. Trimming took off 2 bases at V and 2 bases at J, with 12 bases between the two ends. DNA for the CDR3: TGTGCCAGCAGCTTAACTGGGGGCCTGAACTATGGCTACACCTTC. As protein: CASSLTGGLNYGYTF. The complete variable domain, with remaining parts taken from reference TRBV11-2 and TRBJ1-2, reads EAGVAQSPRYKIIEKRQSVAFWCNPISGHATLYWYQQILGQGPKLLIQFQNNGVVDDSQLPKDRFSAERLKGVDSTLKIQPAKLEDSAVYLCASSLTGGLNYGYTFGSGTRLTVV.

J is TRBJ2-3 and V is TRBV6-1; TRBD1 agrees at 9 bases. The V and J ends lost 6 bases and 1 base, in that order; junction bases with no gene match: 5. The CDR3 extends over 15 amino acids. Germline V gene lookup returns CDR1 MNHNS and CDR2 SASEGT. The CDR3 reads CASSLWDRGTDTQYF. The CDR3 DNA reads as TGTGCCAGCAGCCTATGGGACAGGGGCACAGATACGCAGTATTTT.

This chain links TRBV2 with TRBJ2-1; 7 bases map to TRBD2. The germline V gene has CDR1 SNHLY and CDR2 FYNNEI. The CDR3 contains 14 residues. V was pared by 6 bases and J by 9 bases, with 11 bases of the junction left unmatched. The CDR3 bases are TGTGCCAGCAGAGAGAGGGACTATTTTGGTGAGCAGTTCTTC. Its translation is CASRERDYFGEQFF.

In its sample, this clone was seen once. Other DNA sequences in the same sample also yield this CDR3. This chain connects TRBV2 to TRBJ1-1; D is uncertain. The CDR3 length is 13 residues. Germline V gives CDR1 SNHLY, CDR2 FYNNEI. V lost 4 bases and J 0 bases, leaving 6 bases between the germline ends. In nucleotides, the CDR3 is TGTGCCAGCAGTGCCGGTATGAACACTGAAGCTTTCTTT. Its protein is CASSAGMNTEAFF.

The rearrangement joins TRBV4-2 to TRBJ1-4, with D unresolved. Germline V gene sequence: CDR1 LGHNA, CDR2 YNFKEQ. The CDR3 is 15 residues long. V was pared by 0 bases and J by 0 bases, with 5 bases between. The CDR3 region has the DNA TGTGCCAGCAGCCAAGAGGTTGCAACTAATGAAAAACTGTTTTTT. Protein sequence: CASSQEVATNEKLFF.

This sequence joins TRBV4-1 and TRBJ1-5; TRBD1 is a possible D gene (6 bases). CDR1 is MGHRA and CDR2 is YSYEKL in the germline V gene. V shed 0 bases and J shed 7 bases, with 19 bases lying between them. The CDR3 spans 17 residues. As DNA, the CDR3 is TGCGCCAGCAGCCAAGATCAGTTCGGGGGCGCCTGGCAGCCCCAGCATTTT. It yields the protein CASSQDQFGGAWQPQHF.